The T cell receptor (beta chain) under discussion was sequenced for a study of T cell responses to AZD1222 COVID-19 vaccine. About this clone itself: Its antigen is currently unknown.

Sequencing used immunoSEQ multiplex PCR; TCRdb keeps in-frame clones, though not all of them. The sample carries about 120,000 clones, around 87% recorded once. The germline gives CDR1 MDHEN, CDR2 SYDVKM. The CDR3 totals 17 residues. V was trimmed by 7 bases and J by 8 bases, leaving 29 bases between them. Regarding the study as a whole: Rises in breadth and depth of Spike-specific TCRs came after two AZD1222 doses. Seropositive status at baseline applied to only six AZD1222 recipients.

V and J are TRBV28 and TRBJ1-2, with D possibly matching TRBD1 (5 bases). Specimen: peripheral blood, collected on day 0 of AZD1222 vaccination. The clonotype originates from an adult in good health. This chain's CDR3 is CASNHLRTRSYQQGYTF. The CDR3 DNA follows: TGTGCCAGCAACCACCTCAGGACACGCTCCTATCAGCAGGGCTACACCTTC.